This T cell receptor beta chain was recorded in a study of T cells after yellow fever vaccination. V lost 1 base to trimming and J lost 4 bases, with 14 bases between them. This CDR3 has 16 amino acids. Germline CDR1 and CDR2: SGHDN and FVKESK. The sample holds a few counts of this clonotype. What it binds is unknown. General observations from the study: FACS-sorted repertoires could contain abundant clonotypes contaminating from the bulk population. Overall, a small share of clonotypes was seen in both CD4 and CD8 compartments. Peaking faster, on day 5 versus 15, the secondary response was nonetheless weaker. Boosting was followed by the reappearance of most primary-vaccination clones (less than 98% CD4, 85% to 90% CD8).

TCRdb passed the 5' RACE reads through MiXCR, listing each CDR3 protein once. The sample records tens of thousands of distinct CDR3 sequences, about 7.4% being singletons. The chain combines TRBV14 with TRBJ2-1, with D possibly TRBD1 on 5 matching bases. This clonotype was sampled from a man aged 18 to 29 who received the YFV17D yellow fever vaccine. Source: CD8+ T cells sorted from PBMCs, taken around 14 days after the first yellow fever vaccination. The CDR3 protein is CASSQVWQPGYNEQFF. CDR3 coding DNA: TGTGCCAGCAGCCAAGTCTGGCAGCCAGGGTACAATGAGCAGTTCTTC. The entire variable domain, with the rest obtained from reference TRBV14 and TRBJ2-1, is as follows: EAGVTQFPSHSVIEKGQTVTLRCDPISGHDNLYWYRRVMGKEIKFLLHFVKESKQDESGMPNNRFLAERTGGTYSTLKVQPAELEDSGVYFCASSQVWQPGYNEQFFGPGTRLTVL.